This T cell receptor beta chain stems from a study of blood T cell repertoires in COVID-19. Original analysis: It was from reference gene primer amplification that nucleated cell counts were estimated. Data came from immunoSEQ multiplex PCR; TCRdb stores just in-frame clones and leaves some out. V and J calls and clone size come straight from that table; D and trimming were deduced from the DNA. The table has 350,000 or so clones, about 90% seen once. The source material was PBMCs or T cells enriched from blood (not recorded which). This TCR was recovered from a woman in her thirties who had recovered from COVID-19.

The CDR3 sequence is CASSLGSGKDQPQHF. CDR3 DNA: TGTGCCAGCAGCCTGGGGTCCGGGAAAGATCAGCCCCAGCATTTT. The rearrangement joins TRBV11-3 to TRBJ1-5; D is undetermined. The CDR3 contains 15 residues. The V and J ends lost 5 bases and 5 bases respectively, with 16 bases between them. Per germline, CDR1 SGHNT and CDR2 YENEEA.